This T cell receptor (beta chain) was sequenced for a study of T cell repertoires in cytomegalovirus infection. TCRdb recomputed calls from the reads with MiXCR, one row per CDR3 protein. In the table there are roughly 720,000 distinct CDR3 sequences, about 40% of which are singletons. This CDR3 region has 14 residues. V shed 3 bases and J shed 0 bases, with 6 bases lying between them. Germline loops: CDR1 LNHDA, CDR2 SQIVND (reference sequence). Sample: PBMCs. The sequence derives from a human donor in good health (CMV status not recorded). Some clones in this sample may be carry-over from other donors' samples. The chain couples TRBV19 to TRBJ1-5; D not certain. The CDR3 nucleotides read TGTGCCAGTAGTATTATTTATAGCAATCAGCCCCAGCATTTT. Its protein is CASSIIYSNQPQHF.